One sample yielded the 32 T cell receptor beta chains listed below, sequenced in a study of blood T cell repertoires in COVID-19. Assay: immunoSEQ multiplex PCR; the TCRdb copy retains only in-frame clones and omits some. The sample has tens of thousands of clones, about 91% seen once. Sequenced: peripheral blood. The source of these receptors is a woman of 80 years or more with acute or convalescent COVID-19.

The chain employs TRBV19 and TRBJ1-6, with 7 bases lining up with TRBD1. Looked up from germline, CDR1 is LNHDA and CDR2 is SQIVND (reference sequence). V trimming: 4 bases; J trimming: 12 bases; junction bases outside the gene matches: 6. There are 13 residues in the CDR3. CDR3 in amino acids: CASSTDRVQPLHF. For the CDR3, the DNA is TGTGCCAGTAGTACCGACAGGGTTCAACCCCTCCACTTT.

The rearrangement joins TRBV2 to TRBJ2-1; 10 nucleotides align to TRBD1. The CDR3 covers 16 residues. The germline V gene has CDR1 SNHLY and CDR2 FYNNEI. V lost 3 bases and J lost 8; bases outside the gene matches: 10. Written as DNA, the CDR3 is TGTGCCAGCAGTGAGCAAAGGACAGGGGGTAAGGATGAGCAGTTCTTC. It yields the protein CASSEQRTGGKDEQFF.

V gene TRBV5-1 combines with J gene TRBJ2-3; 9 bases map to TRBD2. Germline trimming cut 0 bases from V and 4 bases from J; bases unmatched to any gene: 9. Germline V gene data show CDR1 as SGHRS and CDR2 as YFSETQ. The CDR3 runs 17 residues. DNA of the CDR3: TGCGCCAGCAGCTTGGCCGTCAGCGGGGGGTACGCAGATACGCAGTATTTT. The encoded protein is CASSLAVSGGYADTQYF.

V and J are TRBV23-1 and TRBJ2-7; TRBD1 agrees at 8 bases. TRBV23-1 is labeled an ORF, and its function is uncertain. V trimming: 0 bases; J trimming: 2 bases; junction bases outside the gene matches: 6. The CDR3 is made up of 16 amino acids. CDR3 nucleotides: TGCGCCAGCAGTCAATCAGAAGGACAGGGAACCTACGAGCAGTACTTC. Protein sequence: CASSQSEGQGTYEQYF.

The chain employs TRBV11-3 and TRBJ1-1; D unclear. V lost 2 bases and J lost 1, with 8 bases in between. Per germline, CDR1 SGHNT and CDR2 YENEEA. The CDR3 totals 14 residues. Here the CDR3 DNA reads TGTGCCAGCAGCTTATCAGGTACGAACACTGAAGCTTTCTTT. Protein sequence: CASSLSGTNTEAFF.

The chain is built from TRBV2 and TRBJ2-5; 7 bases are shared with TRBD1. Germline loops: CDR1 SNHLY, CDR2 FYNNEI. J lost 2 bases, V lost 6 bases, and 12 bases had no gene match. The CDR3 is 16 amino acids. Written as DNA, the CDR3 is TGTGCCAGCAGAAGAGGGACAGTCGCATCTCAAGAGACCCAGTACTTC. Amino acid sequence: CASRRGTVASQETQYF.

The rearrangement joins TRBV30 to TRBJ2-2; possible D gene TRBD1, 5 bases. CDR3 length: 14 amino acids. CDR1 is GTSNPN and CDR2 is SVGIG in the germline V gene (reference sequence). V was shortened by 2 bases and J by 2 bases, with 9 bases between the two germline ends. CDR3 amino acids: CAWSIQGNTGELFF. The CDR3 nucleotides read TGTGCCTGGAGTATCCAGGGCAACACCGGGGAGCTGTTTTTT.

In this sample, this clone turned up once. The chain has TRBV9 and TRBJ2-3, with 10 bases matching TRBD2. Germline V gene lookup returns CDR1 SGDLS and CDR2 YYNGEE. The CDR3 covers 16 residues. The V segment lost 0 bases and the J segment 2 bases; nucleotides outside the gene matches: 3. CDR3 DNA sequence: TGTGCCAGCAGCGTAGGAGCGGGGGGGCCCACAGATACGCAGTATTTT. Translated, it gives CASSVGAGGPTDTQYF.

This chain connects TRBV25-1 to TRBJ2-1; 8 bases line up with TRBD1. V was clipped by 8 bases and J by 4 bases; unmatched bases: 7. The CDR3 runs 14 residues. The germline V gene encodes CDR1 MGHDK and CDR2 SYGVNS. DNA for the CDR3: TGTGCCAGCGAAGGACAGGGTCTGTACAATGAGCAGTTCTTC. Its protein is CASEGQGLYNEQFF.

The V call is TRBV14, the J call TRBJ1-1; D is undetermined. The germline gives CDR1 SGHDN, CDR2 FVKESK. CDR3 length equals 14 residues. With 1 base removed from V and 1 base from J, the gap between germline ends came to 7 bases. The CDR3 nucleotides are TGTGCCAGCAGCCAAGGGTCAGAGAACACTGAAGCTTTCTTT. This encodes CASSQGSENTEAFF.

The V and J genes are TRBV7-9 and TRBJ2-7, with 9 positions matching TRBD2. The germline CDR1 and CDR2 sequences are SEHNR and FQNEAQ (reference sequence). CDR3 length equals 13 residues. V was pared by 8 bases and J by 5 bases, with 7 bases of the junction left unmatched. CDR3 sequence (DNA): TGTGCCAGCGGGACTAGCCCATGGAACGAGCAGTACTTC. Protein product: CASGTSPWNEQYF.

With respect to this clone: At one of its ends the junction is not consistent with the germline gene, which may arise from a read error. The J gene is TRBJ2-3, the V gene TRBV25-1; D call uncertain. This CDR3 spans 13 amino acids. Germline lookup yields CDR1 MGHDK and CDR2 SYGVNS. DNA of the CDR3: TGTGCGAGCACGTGGGCGAGCACAGATACGCAGTATTTT. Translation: CASTWASTDTQYF.

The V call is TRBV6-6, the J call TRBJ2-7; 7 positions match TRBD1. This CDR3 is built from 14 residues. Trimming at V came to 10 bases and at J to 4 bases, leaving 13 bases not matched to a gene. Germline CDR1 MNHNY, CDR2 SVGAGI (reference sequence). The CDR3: CATQIYRGMYEQYF. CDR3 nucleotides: TGTGCCACCCAAATCTACAGGGGTATGTACGAGCAGTACTTC.

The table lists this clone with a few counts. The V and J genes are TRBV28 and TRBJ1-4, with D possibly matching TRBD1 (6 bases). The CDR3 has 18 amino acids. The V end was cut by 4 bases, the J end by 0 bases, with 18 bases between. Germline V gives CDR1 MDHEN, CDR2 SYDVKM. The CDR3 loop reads CASSSAREGGATNEKLFF. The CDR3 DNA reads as TGTGCCAGCAGTTCCGCCCGGGAGGGGGGGGCAACTAATGAAAAACTGTTTTTT.

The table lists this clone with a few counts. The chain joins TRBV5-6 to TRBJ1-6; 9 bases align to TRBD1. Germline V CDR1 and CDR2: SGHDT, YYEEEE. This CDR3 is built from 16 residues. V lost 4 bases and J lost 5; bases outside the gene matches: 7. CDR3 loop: CASSLGTGIDNSPLHF. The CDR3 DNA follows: TGTGCCAGCAGCCTGGGGACAGGGATCGATAATTCACCCCTCCACTTT. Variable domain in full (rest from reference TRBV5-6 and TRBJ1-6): DAGVTQSPTHLIKTRGQQVTLRCSPKSGHDTVSWYQQALGQGPQFIFQYYEEEERQRGNFPDRFSGHQFPNYSSELNVNALLLGDSALYLCASSLGTGIDNSPLHFGNGTRLTVT.

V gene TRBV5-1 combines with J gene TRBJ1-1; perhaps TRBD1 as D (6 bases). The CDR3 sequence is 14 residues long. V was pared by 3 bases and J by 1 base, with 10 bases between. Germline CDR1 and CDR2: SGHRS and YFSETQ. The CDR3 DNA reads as TGCGCCAGCAGCTCAGGGGAAACGAACACTGAAGCTTTCTTT. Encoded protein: CASSSGETNTEAFF.

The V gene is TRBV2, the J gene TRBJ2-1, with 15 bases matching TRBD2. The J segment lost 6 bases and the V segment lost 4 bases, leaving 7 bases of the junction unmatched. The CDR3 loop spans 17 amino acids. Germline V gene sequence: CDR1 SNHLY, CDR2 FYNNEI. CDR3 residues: CASSALGLAGGINEQFF. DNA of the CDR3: TGTGCCAGCAGTGCCTTGGGACTAGCGGGGGGCATCAATGAGCAGTTCTTC. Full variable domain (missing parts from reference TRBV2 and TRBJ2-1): EPEVTQTPSHQVTQMGQEVILRCVPISNHLYFYWYRQILGQKVEFLVSFYNNEISEKSEIFDDQFSVERPDGSNFTLKIRSTKLEDSAMYFCASSALGLAGGINEQFFGPGTRLTVL.

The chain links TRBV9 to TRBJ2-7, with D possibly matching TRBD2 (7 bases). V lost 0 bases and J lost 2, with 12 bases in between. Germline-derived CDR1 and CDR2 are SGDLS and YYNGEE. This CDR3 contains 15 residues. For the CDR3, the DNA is TGTGCCAGCAGCGTAGGGGGGGGACACCCCTACGAGCAGTACTTC. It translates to CASSVGGGHPYEQYF.

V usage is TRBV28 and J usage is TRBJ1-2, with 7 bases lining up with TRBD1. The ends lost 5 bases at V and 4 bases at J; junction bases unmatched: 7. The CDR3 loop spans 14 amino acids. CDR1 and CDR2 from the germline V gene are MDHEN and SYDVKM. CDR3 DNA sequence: TGTGCCAGCAGTACGATAGGACAGGCCTATGGCTACACCTTC. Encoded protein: CASSTIGQAYGYTF.

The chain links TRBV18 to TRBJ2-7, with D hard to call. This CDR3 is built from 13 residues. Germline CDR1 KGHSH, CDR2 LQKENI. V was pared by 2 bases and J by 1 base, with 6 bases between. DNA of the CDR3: TGTGCCAGCTCACCAGCAGGATCCTACGAGCAGTACTTC. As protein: CASSPAGSYEQYF.

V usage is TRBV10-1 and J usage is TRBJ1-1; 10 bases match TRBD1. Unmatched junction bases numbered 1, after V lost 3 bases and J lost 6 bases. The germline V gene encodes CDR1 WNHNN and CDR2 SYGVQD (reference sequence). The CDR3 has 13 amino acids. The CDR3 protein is CASSDGQGAEAFF. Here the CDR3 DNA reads TGCGCCAGCAGTGATGGACAGGGGGCTGAAGCTTTCTTT.

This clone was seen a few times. The CDR3 nucleotides read TGTGCCAGCAGCTCCCCTCCGGGTACAGGGGGAAGAAACACCATATATTTT. This gives the protein CASSSPPGTGGRNTIYF. V is TRBV11-2 and J is TRBJ1-3; the match to TRBD1 covers 8 bases. Germline CDR1 is SGHAT and CDR2 is FQNNGV. The CDR3 extends over 17 amino acids. J was trimmed by 5 bases and V by 4 bases; bases with no gene match: 13.

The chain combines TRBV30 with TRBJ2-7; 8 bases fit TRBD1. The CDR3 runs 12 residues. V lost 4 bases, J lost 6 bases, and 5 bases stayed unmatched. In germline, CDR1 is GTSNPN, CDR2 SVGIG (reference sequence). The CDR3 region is CAWMRTGTEQYF. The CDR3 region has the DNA TGTGCCTGGATGCGGACAGGGACCGAGCAGTACTTC.

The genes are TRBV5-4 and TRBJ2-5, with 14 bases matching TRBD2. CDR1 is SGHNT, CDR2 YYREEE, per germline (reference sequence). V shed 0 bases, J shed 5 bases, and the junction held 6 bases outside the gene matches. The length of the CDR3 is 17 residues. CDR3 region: CASSLAAGLAGAETQYF. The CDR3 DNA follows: TGTGCCAGCAGCTTGGCTGCGGGACTAGCGGGGGCGGAGACCCAGTACTTC. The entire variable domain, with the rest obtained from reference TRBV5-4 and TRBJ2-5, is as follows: ETGVTQSPTHLIKTRGQQVTLRCSSQSGHNTVSWYQQALGQGPQFIFQYYREEENGRGNFPPRFSGLQFPNYSSELNVNALELDDSALYLCASSLAAGLAGAETQYFGPGTRLLVL.

The CDR3 is CASSGGAYNEQFF. For the CDR3, the DNA is TGTGCCAGCAGCGGGGGGGCCTACAATGAGCAGTTCTTC. The chain couples TRBV7-9 to TRBJ2-1; 7 bases are a match to TRBD2. The V gene end was trimmed by 5 bases and the J gene end by 2 bases; junction bases not matched to a gene: 0. Germline V lookup: CDR1 SEHNR, CDR2 FQNEAQ (reference sequence). The CDR3 has 13 amino acids.

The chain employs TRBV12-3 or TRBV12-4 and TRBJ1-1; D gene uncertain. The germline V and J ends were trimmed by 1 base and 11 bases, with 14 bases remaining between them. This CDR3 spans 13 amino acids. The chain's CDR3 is CASSLEIYVEAFF. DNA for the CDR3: TGTGCCAGCAGTTTAGAGATTTATGTGGAGGCTTTCTTT.

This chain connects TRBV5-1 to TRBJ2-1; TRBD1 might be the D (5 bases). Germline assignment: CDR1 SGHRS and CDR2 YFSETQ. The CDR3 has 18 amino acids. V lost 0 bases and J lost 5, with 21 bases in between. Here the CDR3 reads CASSLAPTGRASDNEQFF. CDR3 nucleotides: TGCGCCAGCAGCTTGGCCCCGACTGGCAGGGCGTCGGACAATGAGCAGTTCTTC. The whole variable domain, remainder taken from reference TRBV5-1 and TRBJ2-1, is KAGVTQTPRYLIKTRGQQVTLSCSPISGHRSVSWYQQTPGQGLQFLFEYFSETQRNKGNFPGRFSGRQFSNSRSEMNVSTLELGDSALYLCASSLAPTGRASDNEQFFGPGTRLTVL.

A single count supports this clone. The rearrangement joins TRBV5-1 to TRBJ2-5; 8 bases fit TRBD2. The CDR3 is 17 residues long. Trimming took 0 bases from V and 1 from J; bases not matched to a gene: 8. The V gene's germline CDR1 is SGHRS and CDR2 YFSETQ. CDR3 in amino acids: CASSLAGVAGSQETQYF. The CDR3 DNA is TGCGCCAGCAGCTTGGCCGGGGTAGCGGGGAGCCAAGAGACCCAGTACTTC. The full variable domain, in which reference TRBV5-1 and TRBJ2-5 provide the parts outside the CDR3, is KAGVTQTPRYLIKTRGQQVTLSCSPISGHRSVSWYQQTPGQGLQFLFEYFSETQRNKGNFPGRFSGRQFSNSRSEMNVSTLELGDSALYLCASSLAGVAGSQETQYFGPGTRLLVL.

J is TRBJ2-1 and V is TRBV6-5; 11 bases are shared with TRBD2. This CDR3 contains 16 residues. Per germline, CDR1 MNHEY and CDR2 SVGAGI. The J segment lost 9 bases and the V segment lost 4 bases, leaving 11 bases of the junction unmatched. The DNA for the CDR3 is TGTGCCAGCAGTTCCGGGACTAGCGGATCTAGAGGTGAGCAGTTCTTC. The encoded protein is CASSSGTSGSRGEQFF.

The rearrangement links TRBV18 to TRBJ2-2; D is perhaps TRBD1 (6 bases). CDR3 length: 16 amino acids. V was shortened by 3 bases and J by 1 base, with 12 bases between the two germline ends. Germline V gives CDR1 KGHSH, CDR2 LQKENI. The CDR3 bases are TGTGCCAGCTCACCTCAGTGGGGGCGGAACACCGGGGAGCTGTTTTTT. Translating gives CASSPQWGRNTGELFF.

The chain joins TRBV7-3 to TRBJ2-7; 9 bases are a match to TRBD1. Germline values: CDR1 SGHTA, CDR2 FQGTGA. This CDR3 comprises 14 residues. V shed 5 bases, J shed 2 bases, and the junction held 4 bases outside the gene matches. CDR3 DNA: TGTGCCAGCAGCCAAGGACAGGGGCCCTACGAGCAGTACTTC. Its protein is CASSQGQGPYEQYF.

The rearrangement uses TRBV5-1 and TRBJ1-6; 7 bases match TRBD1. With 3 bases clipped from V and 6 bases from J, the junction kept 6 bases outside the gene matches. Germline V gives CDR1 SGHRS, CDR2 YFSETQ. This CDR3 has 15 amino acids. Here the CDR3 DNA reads TGCGCCAGCAGCTCCGGACAGGTTATTAATTCACCCCTCCACTTT. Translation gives CASSSGQVINSPLHF.